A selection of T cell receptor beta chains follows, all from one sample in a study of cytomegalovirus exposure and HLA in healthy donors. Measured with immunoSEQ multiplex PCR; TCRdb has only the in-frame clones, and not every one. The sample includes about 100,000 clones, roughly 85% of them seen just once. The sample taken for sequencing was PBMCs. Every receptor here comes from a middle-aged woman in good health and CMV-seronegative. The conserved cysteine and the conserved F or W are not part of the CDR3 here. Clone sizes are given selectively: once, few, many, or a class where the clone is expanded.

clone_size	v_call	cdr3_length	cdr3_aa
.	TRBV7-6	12	ASSLGTEQETQY
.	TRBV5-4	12	ASSPGAGSEEQY
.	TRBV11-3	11	ASSFRWNSPLH
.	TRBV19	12	ASSMGLSNQPQH
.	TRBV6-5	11	ASSRSGGATQY
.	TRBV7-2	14	ASSLGGGGSADTQY
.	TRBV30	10	AWSISSFEAF
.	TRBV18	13	ASSQLAGDSYEQY
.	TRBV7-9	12	ASSLAGAHNEQF
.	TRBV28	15	ASRSTDRGVSYNEQF
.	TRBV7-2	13	ASSLVVIGGYEQY
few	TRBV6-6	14	ASSYSGTYGDTEAF
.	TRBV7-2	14	ASSPDLMRGGTEAF
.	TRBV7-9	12	SSSLGAGGYEQY
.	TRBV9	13	ASSVEGQEYNEQF
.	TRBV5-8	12	ASSLGQENQPQH
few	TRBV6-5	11	ASSYSRATEAF
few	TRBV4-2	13	ASSQDEGRGQPQH
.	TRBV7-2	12	ASSRQGVSEPQH
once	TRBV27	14	ASSSVTSGGTDTQY
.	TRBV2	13	ASSEQGTSTDTQY
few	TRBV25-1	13	ASSDRGAGGTEAF
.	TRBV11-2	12	ASSLPLFGSTQY
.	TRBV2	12	ASKHGTETGELF
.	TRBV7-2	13	ASSPVGSGPYEQY
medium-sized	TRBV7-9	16	ASSSTTSGRASEREQY
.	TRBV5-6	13	ASSLRGPSTDTQY